Below are 15 T cell receptor beta chains sequenced from a single sample in a study of early T cells in non-severe SARS-CoV-2 infection. TCRdb reprocessed the 5' RACE reads with MiXCR, giving one entry per CDR3 protein. Of more than 55,000 distinct CDR3 sequences in the sample, about 9.8% were seen once. Sequencing was performed on whole blood. These receptors were taken from an adult who was a healthcare worker with PCR-confirmed SARS-CoV-2 infection or an uninfected control (not recorded which).

This clonotype was counted between two and nine times. V is TRBV30 and J is TRBJ2-6; 8 bases agree with TRBD1. V lost 4 bases and J lost 1; bases outside the gene matches: 6. Germline values: CDR1 GTSNPN, CDR2 SVGIG (reference sequence). The CDR3 contains 16 residues. The CDR3 sequence: CAWTRTGFSGANVLTF. CDR3 coding DNA: TGTGCCTGGACCAGGACAGGGTTTTCTGGGGCCAACGTCCTGACTTTC.

The chain uses TRBV28 and TRBJ2-7; maybe TRBD1 (5 bases). The CDR3 has 14 amino acids. Germline assignment: CDR1 MDHEN and CDR2 SYDVKM. With 7 bases removed from V and 0 bases from J, the gap between germline ends came to 13 bases. CDR3 protein: CASTLGAYSYEQYF. The DNA of the CDR3 is TGTGCCAGCACCTTAGGGGCCTACTCCTACGAGCAGTACTTC. Looking up the rest from reference TRBV28 and TRBJ2-7 gives the full variable domain: DVKVTQSSRYLVKRTGEKVFLECVQDMDHENMFWYRQDPGLGLRLIYFSYDVKMKEKGDIPEGYSVSREKKERFSLILESASTNQTSMYLCASTLGAYSYEQYFGPGTRLTVT.

V and J are TRBV11-2 and TRBJ2-3; D is ambiguous. V lost 5 bases and J 6 bases, leaving 9 bases between the germline ends. CDR1 and CDR2 from the germline V gene are SGHAT and FQNNGV. The CDR3 contains 12 residues. In nucleotides, the CDR3 is TGTGCCAGCAGCCCTGTAACGGATACGCAGTATTTT. This sequence encodes CASSPVTDTQYF.

This clonotype occurred many times. The chain carries TRBV7-3 and TRBJ2-1, with a possible D match to TRBD2 (5 bases). Germline V gene lookup returns CDR1 SGHTA and CDR2 FQGTGA. The V end was cut by 2 bases, the J end by 8 bases, with 10 bases between. The CDR3 length is 13 residues. CDR3 DNA sequence: TGTGCCAGCAGCTTAGGGAGCAAGGATGAGCAGTTCTTC. It is translated as CASSLGSKDEQFF.

The J gene is TRBJ2-7, the V gene TRBV20-1, with D tentatively TRBD2 (6 bases). Germline assignment: CDR1 DFQATT and CDR2 SNEGSKA (reference sequence). The V gene lost 3 bases and the J gene lost 1 base, with 13 bases spanning the gap. CDR3 length equals 14 residues. CDR3 DNA sequence: TGCAGTGCTAGGCCCGGGACTGATTCCTACGAGCAGTACTTC. Protein: CSARPGTDSYEQYF.

This clonotype was picked up many times. The chain couples TRBV2 to TRBJ1-5; D gene uncertain. The CDR3 is made up of 12 amino acids. Germline CDR1 is SNHLY and CDR2 is FYNNEI. Between the trimmed V and J ends, which lost 6 bases and 0 bases, there was a span of 3 bases. CDR3 sequence (DNA): TGTGCCAGCAGCTATAGCAATCAGCCCCAGCATTTT. This sequence encodes CASSYSNQPQHF.

This clonotype has just a few counts. The chain couples TRBV20-1 to TRBJ1-2; the D gene is possibly TRBD1 (5 bases). The germline CDR1 and CDR2 sequences are DFQATT and SNEGSKA (reference sequence). The CDR3 has 15 amino acids. V was cut by 4 bases and J by 0 bases, with 15 bases left in between. DNA of the CDR3: TGCAGTGCTAAGTTTCAGGGTTTTTCTAACTATGGCTACACCTTC. Translating gives CSAKFQGFSNYGYTF.

Ten or more counts support this clonotype. In DNA, the CDR3 is TGTGCCAGCAGCACCCGGACACTAGCGGGAGGCTCCGAGCAGTACTTC. Translation gives CASSTRTLAGGSEQYF. This chain connects TRBV7-2 to TRBJ2-7, with 12 bases that match TRBD2. Germline CDR1 SGHTA, CDR2 FQGNSA. The J segment lost 6 bases and the V segment lost 5 bases, leaving 11 bases of the junction unmatched. CDR3 length: 16 amino acids.

This clonotype was picked up many times. The rearrangement links TRBV5-5 to TRBJ2-2; perhaps TRBD1 as D (5 bases). The CDR3 totals 16 residues. CDR1 is SGHKS and CDR2 is YYEKEE in the germline V gene (reference sequence). V lost 1 base and J lost 0, with 10 bases in between. The CDR3 coding sequence is TGTGCCAGCAGCTTGACCCCAGGGACGAACACCGGGGAGCTGTTTTTT. Translating it yields CASSLTPGTNTGELFF.

The chain has TRBV6-5 and TRBJ1-1, with 10 bases fitting TRBD1. The germline V gene has CDR1 MNHEY and CDR2 SVGAGI. Unmatched junction bases numbered 2, after V lost 2 bases and J lost 2 bases. CDR3 length: 15 residues. CDR3 residues: CASSYGTGANTEAFF. DNA for the CDR3: TGTGCCAGCAGTTACGGGACAGGGGCCAACACTGAAGCTTTCTTT.

CDR3 nucleotide sequence: TGTGCCAGCATCGAAGTGAGGGGGATGAACACTGAAGCTTTCTTT. This gives the protein CASIEVRGMNTEAFF. The V and J genes are TRBV28 and TRBJ1-1; D possibly corresponds to TRBD1 (6 bases). The V end lost 7 bases, the J end lost 0 bases, and 15 bases lay between the germline ends. Per the germline V gene, CDR1 is MDHEN and CDR2 is SYDVKM. The CDR3 has 15 residues.

The sample holds many counts of this clonotype. This rearrangement joins TRBV9 to TRBJ1-1, with 7 bases aligning to TRBD1. Per germline, CDR1 SGDLS and CDR2 YYNGEE. V shed 4 bases, J shed 7 bases, and the junction held 4 bases outside the gene matches. The CDR3 contains 12 residues. The CDR3 here is CASSPGGLEAFF. The CDR3 DNA is TGTGCCAGCAGCCCAGGGGGACTTGAAGCTTTCTTT. The variable domain in full, completed from reference TRBV9 and TRBJ1-1, reads DSGVTQTPKHLITATGQRVTLRCSPRSGDLSVYWYQQSLDQGLQFLIQYYNGEERAKGNILERFSAQQFPDLHSELNLSSLELGDSALYFCASSPGGLEAFFGQGTRLTVV.

This clonotype came up a few times. The chain joins TRBV7-2 to TRBJ2-7; 7 nucleotides line up with TRBD1. This CDR3 spans 16 amino acids. The V gene end was trimmed by 2 bases and the J gene end by 6 bases; junction bases not matched to a gene: 13. Germline V gene sequence: CDR1 SGHTA, CDR2 FQGNSA. The CDR3 reads CASSLTPWTGLVEQYF. The CDR3 DNA reads as TGTGCCAGCAGCTTAACTCCGTGGACAGGATTAGTCGAGCAGTACTTC.

Many counts were recorded for this clonotype. The chain couples TRBV9 to TRBJ2-1; D is ambiguous. V was trimmed by 4 bases and J by 5 bases, leaving 4 bases between them. Germline CDR1 reads SGDLS; CDR2 reads YYNGEE. CDR3 length: 11 amino acids. The CDR3 reads CASSSHNEQFF. In nucleotides, the CDR3 is TGTGCCAGCAGCTCGCACAATGAGCAGTTCTTC.

This clonotype has only a few counts. The chain carries TRBV6-2 or TRBV6-3 and TRBJ2-1, with TRBD1 as a possible D gene (6 bases). The CDR3 runs to 17 residues. The V and J ends lost 2 bases and 0 bases respectively, with 14 bases between them. In germline, CDR1 is MNHEY, CDR2 SVGEGT. The CDR3: CASSYGQGMSSYNEQFF. The CDR3 bases are TGTGCCAGCAGTTACGGGCAGGGGATGAGCTCCTACAATGAGCAGTTCTTC.